A single sample gave rise to the 29 T cell receptor beta chains below, sequenced in a study of early T cells in non-severe SARS-CoV-2 infection. TCRdb used MiXCR to reprocess the 5' RACE reads, holding one entry per CDR3 protein. The table records tens of thousands of distinct CDR3 sequences, around 5.6% of them present only once. The source material was whole blood. These receptors were collected from an adult who was a healthcare worker with PCR-confirmed SARS-CoV-2 infection or an uninfected control (not recorded which).

The table lists this clonotype with many counts. V is TRBV5-5 and J is TRBJ2-1, with TRBD2 as a possible D gene (6 bases). Germline assignment: CDR1 SGHKS and CDR2 YYEKEE (reference sequence). The CDR3 covers 15 residues. Trimming left V 4 bases short and J 9 bases short, with 20 bases between. The CDR3 reads CASSLRGWDVGEQFF. CDR3 bases: TGTGCCAGCAGCCTCCGGGGGTGGGATGTCGGTGAGCAGTTCTTC.

This clonotype has just a few counts. The V call is TRBV10-3, the J call TRBJ2-7; TRBD2 might be the D (6 bases). The V gene lost 7 bases and the J gene lost 4 bases, with 8 bases spanning the gap. The length of the CDR3 is 11 residues. Germline values: CDR1 ENHRY, CDR2 SYGVKD. In DNA, the CDR3 is TGTGCCATCAAGGCGGGGTACGAGCAGTACTTC. This gives the protein CAIKAGYEQYF.

This clonotype was seen a few times. The chain is built from TRBV7-9 and TRBJ2-1, with D possibly being TRBD1 (5 bases). The CDR3 has 13 residues. Germline-derived CDR1 and CDR2 are SEHNR and FQNEAQ (reference sequence). V lost 5 bases and J lost 6, with 11 bases in between. CDR3 sequence (DNA): TGTGCCAGCAGCCCCCAGGGTAGCAATGAGCAGTTCTTC. This sequence encodes CASSPQGSNEQFF.

The V call is TRBV10-3, the J call TRBJ2-3; D perhaps matches TRBD1 (5 bases). The CDR3 has 15 amino acids. The germline CDR1 and CDR2 sequences are ENHRY and SYGVKD. The V and J ends lost 8 bases and 0 bases respectively, with 15 bases between them. The CDR3 region has the DNA TGTGCCATCGGGGAAGACAGCCCTAGCACAGATACGCAGTATTTT. Translation gives CAIGEDSPSTDTQYF.

Many counts were recorded for this clonotype. The chain has TRBV6-1 and TRBJ1-5; no reliable D call. Germline V gene sequence: CDR1 MNHNS, CDR2 SASEGT. The CDR3 is made up of 14 amino acids. V was shortened by 2 bases and J by 5 bases, with 10 bases between the two germline ends. The CDR3, as DNA: TGTGCCAGCAGTGAAATTCACCCCTATCAGCCCCAGCATTTT. Amino acids: CASSEIHPYQPQHF.

The chain carries TRBV7-9 and TRBJ2-7, with 9 bases aligning to TRBD1. Trimming at V came to 5 bases and at J to 3 bases, leaving 5 bases not matched to a gene. The CDR3 totals 14 residues. Germline CDR1 reads SEHNR; CDR2 reads FQNEAQ (reference sequence). CDR3 residues: CASSPMTGGYEQYF. The CDR3 DNA is TGTGCCAGCAGCCCCATGACAGGGGGCTACGAGCAGTACTTC.

This clonotype has a handful of counts. This rearrangement joins TRBV11-2 to TRBJ1-1; D is undetermined. The CDR3 runs to 13 residues. The V gene lost 2 bases and the J gene lost 0 bases, with 4 bases spanning the gap. Looked up from germline, CDR1 is SGHAT and CDR2 is FQNNGV. The DNA of the CDR3 is TGTGCCAGCAGCTTACGCTTGAACACTGAAGCTTTCTTT. Amino acid sequence: CASSLRLNTEAFF.

Many counts were recorded for this clonotype. The CDR3 is CASSPPGQGAIYGYTF. The CDR3 DNA reads TGTGCCAGCAGCCCTCCGGGACAGGGGGCAATCTATGGCTACACCTTC. J is TRBJ1-2 and V is TRBV28, with 12 bases that match TRBD1. In germline, CDR1 is MDHEN, CDR2 SYDVKM. The V and J ends lost 6 bases and 4 bases, in that order; junction bases with no gene match: 9. This CDR3 comprises 16 residues.

This clonotype has more than one count but fewer than ten. The V and J genes are TRBV7-2 and TRBJ2-3; no reliable D call. Germline loops: CDR1 SGHTA, CDR2 FQGNSA. The CDR3 runs to 13 residues. V was pared by 0 bases and J by 4 bases, with 5 bases between. CDR3 sequence: CASSLALADTQYF. As DNA, the CDR3 is TGTGCCAGCAGCTTAGCTCTGGCAGATACGCAGTATTTT.

This clonotype was recorded a few times. The V call is TRBV19, the J call TRBJ2-1; 10 bases line up with TRBD1. Germline loops: CDR1 LNHDA, CDR2 SQIVND (reference sequence). Trimming removed 8 bases from V and 5 bases from J; junction bases left unmatched: 9. This CDR3 comprises 15 residues. DNA of the CDR3: TGTGCCAGTCAAGCGGGACAGGGGAATCACAATGAGCAGTTCTTC. The encoded protein is CASQAGQGNHNEQFF. Complete variable domain (other parts from reference TRBV19 and TRBJ2-1): DGGITQSPKYLFRKEGQNVTLSCEQNLNHDAMYWYRQDPGQGLRLIYYSQIVNDFQKGDIAEGYSVSREKKESFPLTVTSAQKNPTAFYLCASQAGQGNHNEQFFGPGTRLTVL.

This clonotype was seen many times. This sequence joins TRBV6-5 and TRBJ1-4, with 7 bases identical to TRBD1. Germline CDR1 MNHEY, CDR2 SVGAGI. CDR3 length: 16 amino acids. V gave up 0 bases and J gave up 8 bases; unmatched junction bases: 9. CDR3 nucleotides: TGTGCCAGCAGTTACTCGTTTCCGGGACAGATGGAAAAACTGTTTTTT. This encodes CASSYSFPGQMEKLFF.

This clonotype was counted ten times or more. The chain carries TRBV2 and TRBJ1-1; possibly TRBD1 for D (5 bases). V was trimmed by 7 bases and J by 4 bases, leaving 13 bases between them. The CDR3 is 13 amino acids. Germline CDR1 is SNHLY and CDR2 is FYNNEI. The CDR3 DNA reads as TGTGCCAGCAAAACAGGAGGGATCACTGAAGCTTTCTTT. It translates to CASKTGGITEAFF.

V and J are TRBV27 and TRBJ1-4; 9 nucleotides agree with TRBD1. From germline, CDR1 is MNHEY and CDR2 SMNVEV (reference sequence). J lost 6 bases, V lost 8 bases, and 7 bases had no gene match. The CDR3 is 14 amino acids. The CDR3 nucleotides read TGTGCCAGCTCCTTAGGGACAGGGTATGAAAAACTGTTTTTT. This codes for CASSLGTGYEKLFF.

This clonotype has a handful of counts. V gene TRBV12-3 or TRBV12-4 combines with J gene TRBJ2-1; 11 bases map to TRBD2. V lost 4 bases, J lost 2 bases, and 10 bases stayed unmatched. CDR3 length: 18 residues. The CDR3 loop is CASSSRSLTSGTYNEQFF. The CDR3 DNA reads as TGTGCCAGCAGTTCCCGATCTCTGACTAGCGGGACCTACAATGAGCAGTTCTTC.

This clonotype showed up many times. V and J are TRBV28 and TRBJ1-1, with 10 bases that match TRBD1. The V gene end was trimmed by 6 bases and the J gene end by 2 bases; junction bases not matched to a gene: 12. There are 17 residues in the CDR3. Germline loops: CDR1 MDHEN, CDR2 SYDVKM. CDR3 sequence (DNA): TGTGCCAGCAGCCTCCTAGACAGGGGGCGAGGAAACACTGAAGCTTTCTTT. This gives the protein CASSLLDRGRGNTEAFF.

This sequence joins TRBV5-4 and TRBJ1-2; no clear D gene. The CDR3 spans 14 residues. Between the trimmed V and J ends, which lost 0 bases and 6 bases, there was a span of 12 bases. Looked up from germline, CDR1 is SGHNT and CDR2 is YYREEE (reference sequence). CDR3 protein: CASSLGTSRDGYTF. Here the CDR3 DNA reads TGTGCCAGCAGCTTGGGGACGTCGCGGGATGGCTACACCTTC.

In this sample, this clonotype turned up many times. The V gene is TRBV11-3, the J gene TRBJ1-1, with D uncertain. The CDR3 runs 12 residues. Looked up from germline, CDR1 is SGHNT and CDR2 is YENEEA. V was trimmed by 3 bases and J by 0 bases, leaving 2 bases between them. As DNA, the CDR3 is TGTGCCAGCAGCTTCATGAACACTGAAGCTTTCTTT. The encoded protein is CASSFMNTEAFF.

The rearrangement links TRBV6-5 to TRBJ1-6, with 7 bases identical to TRBD1. Per the germline V gene, CDR1 is MNHEY and CDR2 is SVGAGI. This CDR3 comprises 14 residues. V was clipped by 6 bases and J by 5 bases; unmatched bases: 4. This CDR3 is CASRSDRDNSPLHF. The CDR3 DNA is TGTGCCAGCAGATCTGACAGGGATAATTCACCCCTCCACTTT.

This clonotype was seen repeatedly, ten times or more. The chain employs TRBV6-1 and TRBJ2-3; 9 bases line up with TRBD1. CDR1 is MNHNS and CDR2 is SASEGT in the germline V gene. This CDR3 spans 16 amino acids. V lost 1 base to trimming and J lost 4 bases; unmatched junction nucleotides: 6. The CDR3 nucleotides read TGTGCCAGCAGTGAAGATGCGGGGACAGGGCCAGATACGCAGTATTTT. Translation: CASSEDAGTGPDTQYF.

This clonotype was seen repeatedly, ten times or more. The chain recombines TRBV28 with TRBJ1-1; possible D gene TRBD1, 6 bases. The CDR3 is made up of 15 amino acids. Germline V gene lookup returns CDR1 MDHEN and CDR2 SYDVKM. Trimming removed 3 bases at V and 0 bases at J, with 11 bases between. The CDR3 region has the DNA TGTGCCAGCAGTTTCCTTCAGGGGATGAACACTGAAGCTTTCTTT. Its protein is CASSFLQGMNTEAFF. Full variable domain (rest looked up from reference TRBV28 and TRBJ1-1): DVKVTQSSRYLVKRTGEKVFLECVQDMDHENMFWYRQDPGLGLRLIYFSYDVKMKEKGDIPEGYSVSREKKERFSLILESASTNQTSMYLCASSFLQGMNTEAFFGQGTRLTVV.

This clonotype has a count of ten or more. The chain recombines TRBV21-1 with TRBJ2-7; the DNA was not used to check the table's D call, TRBD1. TRBV21-1 is deemed a pseudogene. This CDR3 is built from 15 residues. The CDR3 region has the DNA TGTGCCAGCAGCAAAGGGGGACAGGTTTTTTACGAGCAGTACTTC. It translates to CASSKGGQVFYEQYF.

This clonotype came up a few times. The V gene is TRBV6-5, the J gene TRBJ2-7; D is perhaps TRBD1 or TRBD2 (5 bases each). Trimming took 0 bases from V and 0 from J, leaving 9 bases between them. CDR3 length: 15 residues. Germline V lookup: CDR1 MNHEY, CDR2 SVGAGI. For the CDR3, the DNA is TGTGCCAGCAGTTACTCGGCAGGGAGCTCCTACGAGCAGTACTTC. Translating it yields CASSYSAGSSYEQYF.

This clonotype has a count of ten or more. The rearrangement joins TRBV28 to TRBJ1-6; 8 bases map to TRBD1. The CDR3 covers 15 residues. The V segment lost 8 bases and the J segment 4 bases; nucleotides outside the gene matches: 7. CDR1 is MDHEN and CDR2 is SYDVKM in the germline V gene. In nucleotides, the CDR3 is TGTGCCAGCCGACCTACAGGGGGATATAATTCACCCCTCCACTTT. It codes for CASRPTGGYNSPLHF.

V and J are TRBV7-2 and TRBJ2-7; 11 bases align to TRBD2. The CDR3 consists of 15 residues. In germline, CDR1 is SGHTA, CDR2 FQGNSA. Trimming cost V 1 base and J 3 bases; bases outside gene matches: 2. CDR3 sequence (DNA): TGTGCCAGCAGCTTAGACGGACTAGCGGGCTACGAGCAGTACTTC. Protein product: CASSLDGLAGYEQYF.

This clonotype was seen ten or more times. The chain uses TRBV11-2 and TRBJ2-7, with TRBD1 as a possible D gene (6 bases). Germline CDR1 and CDR2: SGHAT and FQNNGV. Trimming stripped 7 bases from V and 6 bases from J, with 19 bases between. This CDR3 is built from 14 residues. CDR3 amino acids: CASTQPPQGFEQYF. CDR3 bases: TGTGCCAGCACCCAACCCCCCCAGGGGTTCGAGCAGTACTTC.

This clonotype was recorded a few times. The rearrangement links TRBV5-1 to TRBJ2-7; 9 positions agree with TRBD2. The CDR3 has 16 amino acids. Trimming removed 2 bases from V and 6 bases from J; junction bases left unmatched: 12. The germline V gene has CDR1 SGHRS and CDR2 YFSETQ. The CDR3: CASSFIGTSGRTEQYF. The DNA for the CDR3 is TGCGCCAGCAGCTTTATTGGTACCAGCGGGAGGACCGAGCAGTACTTC.

This clonotype was counted many times. J is TRBJ1-1 and V is TRBV5-1, with D possibly TRBD1 on 5 matching bases. Germline V CDR1 and CDR2: SGHRS, YFSETQ. This CDR3 has 14 residues. V was cut by 5 bases and J by 4 bases, with 15 bases left in between. The DNA for the CDR3 is TGCGCCAGCAGACTTACGACAGCGCTCACTGAAGCTTTCTTT. Translation gives CASRLTTALTEAFF.

The V and J genes are TRBV5-4 and TRBJ1-2; 9 nucleotides agree with TRBD1. The germline V gene has CDR1 SGHNT and CDR2 YYREEE (reference sequence). The junction had 1 base not matched to a gene; V was cut back by 1 base and J by 3 bases. The CDR3 is 14 residues long. The CDR3 region has the DNA TGTGCCAGCAGCTTGACAGGGGGCTACTATGGCTACACCTTC. Translated, it gives CASSLTGGYYGYTF. The full variable domain, with the rest looked up from reference TRBV5-4 and TRBJ1-2, is ETGVTQSPTHLIKTRGQQVTLRCSSQSGHNTVSWYQQALGQGPQFIFQYYREEENGRGNFPPRFSGLQFPNYSSELNVNALELDDSALYLCASSLTGGYYGYTFGSGTRLTVV.

The J gene is TRBJ1-1, the V gene TRBV12-5, with 7 bases fitting TRBD1. The V and J ends lost 10 bases and 4 bases, in that order; junction bases with no gene match: 9. The CDR3 totals 13 residues. CDR1 and CDR2 from the germline V gene are LGHNT and FRNRAP. CDR3 loop: CAITLEGATEAFF. DNA for the CDR3: TGTGCTATCACTCTTGAGGGGGCCACTGAAGCTTTCTTT.